This T cell receptor beta chain was sequenced during a study of radiotherapy plus CTLA-4 blockade in lung cancer. Sequencing was performed with immunoSEQ multiplex PCR; in TCRdb, only in-frame clones are kept and a portion is missing. In the table there are approximately 110,000 clones, around 84% of which are singletons. Study-wide results and limits: Early blood T cell clone dynamics, with interferon-beta, were reported to best predict response. There was expansion of tumor-derived TCR clones in blood after radiotherapy plus ipilimumab.

With respect to this clone: Antigen specificity is unknown.

Focal radiation was given together with CTLA-4 blockade (ipilimumab) to patients with chemo-refractory metastatic non-small-cell lung cancer. The clonotype was recovered from a human donor with non-small cell lung cancer that progressed on radiotherapy plus ipilimumab. Some clones in this sample may be carry-over from other donors' samples. This sample comprised peripheral blood, obtained from a patient treated with radiotherapy plus ipilimumab.

The CDR3 region is CASNAQQENEQFF. The CDR3 DNA reads TGTGCCAGCAATGCCCAACAGGAGAATGAGCAGTTCTTC. V usage is TRBV6-4 and J usage is TRBJ2-1; a possible D gene is TRBD1 (5 bases). Germline V gives CDR1 MRHNA, CDR2 SNTAGT. V lost 7 bases, J lost 7 bases, and 14 bases lay in between. The CDR3 loop spans 13 amino acids.